Below, 5 T cell receptor beta chains from the same sample are listed, as sequenced in a study of CD8 T cells in Susac syndrome. Reverse transcription of roughly 0.45 to 1 ug RNA was performed with random hexamers. TCRdb called the immunoSEQ multiplex PCR reads again in MiXCR, with one record for every CDR3 protein. The sample consists of 150,000 to 200,000 distinct CDR3 sequences, about 94% of them appearing once. What was sequenced was CD4+ T cells from PBMCs. The receptors here all came from a human donor in good health.

The rearrangement joins TRBV9 to TRBJ2-7; 8 positions match TRBD2. The CDR3 consists of 14 residues. The germline V gene encodes CDR1 SGDLS and CDR2 YYNGEE. Germline trimming cut 3 bases from V and 6 bases from J; bases unmatched to any gene: 8. The CDR3 loop is CASSATTGRGEQYF. CDR3 sequence (DNA): TGTGCCAGCAGCGCAACAACCGGGAGGGGCGAGCAGTACTTC. Full variable domain (remainder filled in from reference TRBV9 and TRBJ2-7): DSGVTQTPKHLITATGQRVTLRCSPRSGDLSVYWYQQSLDQGLQFLIQYYNGEERAKGNILERFSAQQFPDLHSELNLSSLELGDSALYFCASSATTGRGEQYFGPGTRLTVT.

The genes are TRBV11-2 and TRBJ1-2; no firm D call. There are 14 residues in the CDR3. Germline CDR1 reads SGHAT; CDR2 reads FQNNGV. V lost 6 bases and J lost 2, with 13 bases in between. The DNA of the CDR3 is TGTGCCAGCAGTCTCACGAGCCAGAACTATGGCTACACCTTC. Translated, it gives CASSLTSQNYGYTF. Variable domain in full (rest from reference TRBV11-2 and TRBJ1-2): EAGVAQSPRYKIIEKRQSVAFWCNPISGHATLYWYQQILGQGPKLLIQFQNNGVVDDSQLPKDRFSAERLKGVDSTLKIQPAKLEDSAVYLCASSLTSQNYGYTFGSGTRLTVV.

The rearrangement links TRBV5-1 to TRBJ2-7, with no clear D. V dropped 0 bases and J dropped 3 bases, with 16 bases sitting between them. Germline CDR1 SGHRS, CDR2 YFSETQ. This CDR3 is 16 amino acids long. The DNA of the CDR3 is TGCGCCAGCAGCTTGGAAGGAGTTATACGATTCTACGAGCAGTACTTC. It is translated as CASSLEGVIRFYEQYF.

V usage is TRBV6-6 and J usage is TRBJ1-1; possible D gene TRBD1, 5 bases. Germline CDR1 is MNHNY and CDR2 is SVGAGI (reference sequence). Trimming took 6 bases from V and 1 from J, leaving 9 bases between them. This CDR3 spans 13 amino acids. CDR3 DNA: TGTGCCAGCAGCCAAACAGGGAACACTGAAGCTTTCTTT. It translates to CASSQTGNTEAFF.

The chain couples TRBV29-1 to TRBJ1-1; weak D call: TRBD1 (5 bases). The CDR3 covers 13 residues. From germline, CDR1 is SQVTM and CDR2 ANQGSEA. Trimming removed 6 bases at V and 1 base at J, with 12 bases between. This chain's CDR3 is CSVLGVANTEAFF. CDR3 nucleotide sequence: TGCAGCGTGCTGGGGGTGGCGAACACTGAAGCTTTCTTT.